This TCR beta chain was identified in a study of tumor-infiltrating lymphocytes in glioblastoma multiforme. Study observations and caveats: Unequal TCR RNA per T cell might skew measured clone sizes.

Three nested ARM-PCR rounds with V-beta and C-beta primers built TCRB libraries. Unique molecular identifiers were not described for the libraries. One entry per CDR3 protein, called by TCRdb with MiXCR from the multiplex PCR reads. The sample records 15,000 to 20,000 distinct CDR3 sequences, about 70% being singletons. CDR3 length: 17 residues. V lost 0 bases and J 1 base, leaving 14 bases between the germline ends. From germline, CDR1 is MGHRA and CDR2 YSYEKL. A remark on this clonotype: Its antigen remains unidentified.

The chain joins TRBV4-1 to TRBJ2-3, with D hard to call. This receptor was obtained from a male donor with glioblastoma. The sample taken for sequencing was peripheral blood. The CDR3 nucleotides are TGCGCCAGCAGCCAAGAATTCATCGCAAAGGGCACAGATACGCAGTATTTT. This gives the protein CASSQEFIAKGTDTQYF.